This T cell receptor (beta chain) was found in a study of blood T cell repertoires in COVID-19. Germline CDR1 is SGHTA and CDR2 is FQGNSA. The CDR3 has 14 residues. The V and J ends lost 3 bases and 7 bases respectively, with 12 bases between them. Sequencing was performed with immunoSEQ multiplex PCR; in TCRdb, only in-frame clones are kept and a portion is missing. The sample includes 150,000 to 200,000 clones, approximately 87% seen only once; the top ten take 15% to 20%. The specimen sequenced was peripheral blood. The TCR was taken from a person aged 70 to 80 with COVID-19, enrolled during active disease. This rearrangement joins TRBV7-2 to TRBJ1-4, with D perhaps matching TRBD1 (6 bases). CDR3 region: CASSFDRFFEKLFF. In nucleotides, the CDR3 is TGTGCCAGCAGCTTCGACAGGTTTTTTGAAAAACTGTTTTTT.